This TCR beta chain was found in a study of blood T cells in healthy people across ages (dated by TCRdb to between 2015 and 2016). About the investigation overall: In model experiments, template switching captured roughly one uniquely barcoded TCR beta cDNA molecule for every two T cells. Two additional independent replicas of 1 million unique cDNA reads from the same blood draw were analyzed for two donors (one aged 18 to 30 and one aged 80 or older). Four age groups were formed from the donors: young (average around 15 years), middle-aged (roughly 38), aged (under 70) and long-lived (less than 85). The study measured age-related changes in TCR beta repertoire diversity using deep sequencing normalized with unique cDNA molecular identifiers. Results the study describes overall, beyond this receptor: As age increased, observed TCR beta diversity per million T cells dropped in a roughly linear way, and a significant reduction was already evident by age about 40. Donor CMV infection status was unknown, potentially confounding age-related changes in expanded clonotypes. Estimates of total diversity based on one million sequenced T cells were considered lower bounds and underestimates. Since profiling was done on bulk unsorted PBMCs, naive and antigen-experienced compartments could not be conclusively compared. The long-lived group showed more naive CD4+ T cells, fewer expanded clones and increased TCR diversity than the aged group, suggesting age selection. The percentage of naive T cells measured by flow cytometry correlated strongly with observed TCR beta diversity.

Donors were a few dozen systemically healthy Caucasian individuals from Russia aged roughly 6 to 95 years. Each donor gave around 9.5 milliliters of peripheral blood, collected into EDTA-treated Vacutainer tubes. Ficoll-Paque density-gradient centrifugation was used to isolate PBMCs, with at least 7 million obtained per sample. Trizol reagent was used to extract total RNA from PBMCs, with at least 5 micrograms per sample. For every donor, an aliquot of PBMCs went through flow cytometry to measure the percentages of naive CD45RAhigh/CD27high T cells. Library preparation was by 5' RACE. TCRdb names Illumina HiSeq 2500 as the instrument used. A second PCR of roughly 6 to 11 cycles was run with a J-beta primer mix and a sample-barcoded 5' primer. Each TCR beta cDNA molecule received a unique molecular identifier from a template-switch 5' adaptor carrying 12 random nucleotides. Each sample yielded at least 2.5 million CDR3-containing paired-end reads. First-strand cDNA was synthesized from all RNA with the Mint cDNA synthesis kit, primed by a TRBC-specific oligonucleotide. Following uracil-DNA glycosylase treatment, all cDNA underwent a first 18-cycle PCR with the universal primers M1SS and BC2_uni_R. From the authors' description of their analysis: Normalization of each sample was performed by random selection of 1 million high-quality reads, each carrying a distinct molecular identifier. Instead of being binned into consensus sequences, reads with shared molecular identifiers were discarded. MiTCR, run with a Q25 quality threshold and the strictest error-elimination algorithm, handled CDR3 identification, clonotype clustering and error correction. A nonparametric unseen species model with Euler transformation was used to estimate a lower bound on total TCR beta diversity. The public reads were reprocessed in TCRdb via fastp at Q25 and MiXCR, keeping in-frame beta chains. CDR3 protein duplicates are merged, each entry listing the most common genes and DNA. The V and J calls, along with clone size, are taken from TCRdb and not from the paper's own processing. The sample table lists 900,000 to 950,000 distinct CDR3 sequences, roughly 29% of them with a count of one. The ten largest clones capture roughly 10% of the sample.

This clonotype was seen a handful of times. Its antigen is unknown. Within one base of it there is no much larger clone, and no base qualities were kept. These data are also associated with another study on T cells of mothers and their children. The second investigation adds: Donors were nine systemically healthy Caucasian individuals: three mothers and their six children. cDNA synthesis used all of the extracted RNA, with 1.5 ug of RNA in each 15 ul reaction. Sample barcodes and 2-4 random nucleotides were added via the M1S primer in the second PCR. Over 10 million TCR beta CDR3 reads came from each mother, compared with some 3 million reads from each child. TCR recombination output is similarly shaped by thymic selection in related and unrelated pairs, with a minor effect exerted by inherited differences. Normalized repertoire overlap was always found to be slightly, but never significantly, higher in related mother-child pairs than in unrelated mother-child pairs. With a sensitivity of around 97 clones per million clonotypes, no persistent microchimeric T cell clones were detected. To look for features that set related mother-child pairs apart from unrelated individuals, the researchers ran deep NGS to compare the TCR beta repertoires of mothers and children. The mean age was around 40 +/- 4 years for the mothers and about 10 +/- 4 years for the children. After adapter ligation was performed with NEBNext reagents, the libraries were sequenced on an Illumina HiSeq 2000 with 100+100 nt paired-end reads. To avoid cross-contamination, the mother libraries and the child libraries were prepared a month apart and sequenced in separate runs. For each donor, somewhere between roughly 450,000 and 2,100,000 distinct TCR beta clonotypes were identified. Naive TCR beta clonotypes were estimated from low-frequency clonotypes matched to each donor's FACS-determined naive share, without sorting.

The sequence was collected from a woman aged 40-49 years in good health. Material for sequencing was blood.

The CDR3 amino acid sequence is: CAISAGGRGGDQPQHF. The DNA sequence is TGTGCCATCAGTGCTGGGGGGCGCGGAGGCGATCAGCCCCAGCATTTT. This chain is built from TRBV10-3 and TRBJ1-5; possibly the D gene is TRBD1, per 6 matching bases. The CDR3 numbers 16 residues from cysteine through phenylalanine. Of all the DNA, just the CDR3 is kept, 48 bases in frame from base 1. Trimming takes 4 bases from V and 5 bases from J, and the germline ends sit 18 bases apart. CDR1 and CDR2 are read off the germline V gene as ENHRY and SYGVKD.